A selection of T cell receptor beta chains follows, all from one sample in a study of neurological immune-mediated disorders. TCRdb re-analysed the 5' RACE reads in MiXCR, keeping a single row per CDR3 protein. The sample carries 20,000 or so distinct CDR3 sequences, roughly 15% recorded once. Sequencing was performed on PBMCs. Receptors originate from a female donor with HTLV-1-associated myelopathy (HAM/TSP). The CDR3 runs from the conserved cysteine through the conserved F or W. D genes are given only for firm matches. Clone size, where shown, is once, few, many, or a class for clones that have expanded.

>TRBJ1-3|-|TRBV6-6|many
TGTGCCAGCACTTTTACTCGGGGCTCTGGAAACACCATATATTTT
CASTFTRGSGNTIYF
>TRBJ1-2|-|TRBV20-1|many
TGCAGTGCTAGAGATATATCCACCGTGCAGGACAACTATGGCTACACCTTC
CSARDISTVQDNYGYTF
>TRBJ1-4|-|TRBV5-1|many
TGCGCCAGCAGCTTGTCTTTGGGGGTCGGCGAAAAACTGTTTTTT
CASSLSLGVGEKLFF
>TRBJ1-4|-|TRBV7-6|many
TGTGCCAGCAGCTCGTCGTTTAGGACAGCCCATTATGCAACTAATGAAAAACTGTTTTTT
CASSSSFRTAHYATNEKLFF
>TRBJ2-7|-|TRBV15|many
TGTGCCACCAGCAGCGGGTACGGACGGAGCTCCTACGAGCAGTACTTC
CATSSGYGRSSYEQYF
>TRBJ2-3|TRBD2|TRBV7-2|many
TGTGCCAGCAGCTTAAGCGGGGGTTTCGCAGATACGCAGTATTTT
CASSLSGGFADTQYF
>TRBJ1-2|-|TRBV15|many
TGTGCCACCAGCCAAGCCGAAGGAGCCAGGGGCGCAGGCTATGGCTACACCTTC
CATSQAEGARGAGYGYTF
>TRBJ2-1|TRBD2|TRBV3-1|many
TGTGCCAGCAGCCAGGGACTAAGTAACAATGAGCAGTTCTTC
CASSQGLSNNEQFF
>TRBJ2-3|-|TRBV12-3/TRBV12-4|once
TGTGCCAGCAGTGACCAGGGTTGGACGCAGTATTTT
CASSDQGWTQYF
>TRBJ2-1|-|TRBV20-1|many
TGCAGTGCTAGACGCTGGAGGGGGCAATGGGGGAATGAGCAGTTCTTC
CSARRWRGQWGNEQFF
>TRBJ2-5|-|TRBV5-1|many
TGCGCCAGCAGCCATCTGGGTACCCCACAAGAGACCCAGTACTTC
CASSHLGTPQETQYF
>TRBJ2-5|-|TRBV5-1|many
TGCGCCAGCAGCTTGGCAGGGACAACTGAGACCCAGTACTTC
CASSLAGTTETQYF
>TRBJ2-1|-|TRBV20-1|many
TGCAGTGCTATAGGCGGGGCGGTCTACAATGAGCAGTTCTTC
CSAIGGAVYNEQFF
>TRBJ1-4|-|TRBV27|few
TGTGCCAGCATCCCCCTAGTGGATCTAAATGAAAAACTGTTTTTT
CASIPLVDLNEKLFF
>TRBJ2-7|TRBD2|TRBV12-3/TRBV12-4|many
TGTGCCAGCAGAACTAGCGGGGGGAACGAGCAGTACTTC
CASRTSGGNEQYF
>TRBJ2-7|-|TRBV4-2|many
TGTGCCAGCAGCCAAGCGACGGACTACGAGCAGTACTTC
CASSQATDYEQYF
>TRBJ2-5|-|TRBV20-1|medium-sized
TGCAGTGCTAGAGCCCCCAGGGTCGCAGAGACCCAGTACTTC
CSARAPRVAETQYF
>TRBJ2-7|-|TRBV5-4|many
TGTGCCAGCAGCGACCGAGGGGCCTACGAGCAGTACTTC
CASSDRGAYEQYF
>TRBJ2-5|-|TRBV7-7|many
TGTGCTAGCAGCCCCGGACTGTTCCAAGAGACCCAGTACTTC
CASSPGLFQETQYF
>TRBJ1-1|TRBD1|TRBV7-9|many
TGTGCCAGCAGCCCACAGGGGGCGGGTACTGAAGCTTTCTTT
CASSPQGAGTEAFF
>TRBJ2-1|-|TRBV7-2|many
TGTGCCAGCAGCTCGCAGGGGGGGGCTTTTTACAATGAGCAGTTCTTC
CASSSQGGAFYNEQFF
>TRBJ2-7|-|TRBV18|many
TGTGCCAGCTCACCCGCCCACTACGAGCAGTACTTC
CASSPAHYEQYF
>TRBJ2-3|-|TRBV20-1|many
TGCAGTGCTTCCCGACAGCAAGGAAGCACAGATACGCAGTATTTT
CSASRQQGSTDTQYF
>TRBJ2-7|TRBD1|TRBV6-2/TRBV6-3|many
TGTGCCAGCAGTTACTCGAGAACAGGGGACGGCTACGAGCAGTACTTC
CASSYSRTGDGYEQYF
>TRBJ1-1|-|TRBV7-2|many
TGTGCCAGCAGCTTATCAGGGGCGGGAACTGAAGCTTTCTTT
CASSLSGAGTEAFF
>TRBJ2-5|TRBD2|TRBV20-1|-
TGCAGTGCTAGTACTAGCGGGAGGAGGGAAAAAGAGACCCAGTACTTC
CSASTSGRREKETQYF
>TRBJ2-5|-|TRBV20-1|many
TGCAGTGCTCATACCGGACAGTCAGAGACCCAGTACTTC
CSAHTGQSETQYF